Below are 24 T cell receptor beta chains sequenced from a single sample in a study of cytomegalovirus exposure and HLA in healthy donors. PCR was performed using 60 Vbeta and 13 Jbeta primers. Sequencing used immunoSEQ multiplex PCR; TCRdb keeps in-frame clones, though not all of them. The data contain around 150,000 clones, roughly 80% of them singletons. What was sequenced was PBMCs. The receptors were gathered from a human donor in good health.

V gene TRBV5-1 combines with J gene TRBJ2-1, with 11 bases that match TRBD2. Germline CDR1 reads SGHRS; CDR2 reads YFSETQ. CDR3 length: 15 amino acids. The V and J ends lost 4 bases and 8 bases, in that order; junction bases with no gene match: 8. The CDR3 here is CASSDISGGAHEQFF. CDR3 bases: TGCGCCAGCAGCGATATTAGCGGGGGGGCTCATGAGCAGTTCTTC.

The chain joins TRBV6-1 to TRBJ2-2; 10 bases line up with TRBD2. Trimming at V came to 4 bases and at J to 0 bases, leaving 5 bases not matched to a gene. This CDR3 has 17 amino acids. The germline V gene has CDR1 MNHNS and CDR2 SASEGT. The DNA for the CDR3 is TGTGCCAGCAGTGGAAAGGGACTAGCGTCGAACACCGGGGAGCTGTTTTTT. Translation gives CASSGKGLASNTGELFF.

The chain recombines TRBV14 with TRBJ2-5; 7 positions match TRBD1. Germline CDR1 is SGHDN and CDR2 is FVKESK. The V segment lost 4 bases and the J segment 9 bases; nucleotides outside the gene matches: 14. The CDR3 loop spans 15 amino acids. As DNA, the CDR3 is TGTGCCAGCAGCCTACTGACAGGGCCCCATGCGGCCCAGTACTTC. This translates into CASSLLTGPHAAQYF.

This rearrangement joins TRBV9 to TRBJ1-3; D remains ambiguous. V was cut by 2 bases and J by 14 bases, with 17 bases left in between. Germline V gene data show CDR1 as SGDLS and CDR2 as YYNGEE. The CDR3 covers 13 residues. The CDR3 reads CASSVRESKDLYF. The CDR3 DNA is TGTGCCAGCAGCGTCCGAGAGAGCAAAGACTTATATTTT.

The J gene is TRBJ2-3, the V gene TRBV29-1; D remains unclear. The germline V gene encodes CDR1 SQVTM and CDR2 ANQGSEA. There are 12 residues in the CDR3. Trimming shortened V by 4 bases and J by 0 bases, and 5 bases separated the two germline ends. The CDR3 loop reads CSVASSTDTQYF. The DNA of the CDR3 is TGCAGCGTTGCGTCTAGCACAGATACGCAGTATTTT.

The chain combines TRBV19 with TRBJ1-5; the D is unclear. The CDR3 is made up of 15 amino acids. Germline V gene data show CDR1 as LNHDA and CDR2 as SQIVND (reference sequence). Trimming left V 3 bases short and J 0 bases short, with 9 bases between. DNA of the CDR3: TGTGCCAGTAGTATGTTTGTATATAGCAATCAGCCCCAGCATTTT. This gives the protein CASSMFVYSNQPQHF.

The chain links TRBV10-2 to TRBJ2-1, with D maybe TRBD1 (6 bases). The germline V gene has CDR1 WSHSY and CDR2 SAAADI. CDR3 size: 17 residues. With 3 bases removed from V and 0 bases from J, the gap between germline ends came to 15 bases. Written as DNA, the CDR3 is TGCGCCAGCAGTGATGGACAGTCCCCAAGCTCCTACAATGAGCAGTTCTTC. Protein sequence: CASSDGQSPSSYNEQFF.

Notes on this clone: The junction and the germline gene differ at one end; a read error may be behind it. Additional DNA sequences in this sample encode the identical CDR3. The chain carries TRBV5-1 and TRBJ1-1, with D tentatively TRBD1 (6 bases). The germline V gene has CDR1 SGHRS and CDR2 YFSETQ. The CDR3 is 15 amino acids. CDR3 sequence: CASSLERTVNTEAFF. In DNA form, the CDR3 reads TGCGCCAGCAGCTTGGAGAGGACAGTGAACACTGAGGCTTTCTTT.

This clone was seen only a few times. The rearrangement links TRBV20-1 to TRBJ2-7; weak D call: TRBD1 (6 bases). This CDR3 contains 11 residues. V was pared by 5 bases and J by 4 bases, with 9 bases between. CDR1 DFQATT and CDR2 SNEGSKA come from the germline V gene (reference sequence). For the CDR3, the DNA is TGCAGTGCTGACGACAGGTACGAGCAGTACTTC. Protein product: CSADDRYEQYF.

Details on this clone: Its ends do not fully match the called genes, so a read error is possible. The V and J genes are TRBV4-3 and TRBJ2-3; 14 nucleotides match TRBD2. CDR3 size: 15 residues. Germline lookup yields CDR1 LGHNA and CDR2 YSLEER. The CDR3 DNA is TGCGCCAACAGCCCGGGACTAGCGGGGGCAGATACGCAGTATTTT. Amino acids: CANSPGLAGADTQYF.

The chain is built from TRBV6-1 and TRBJ1-1; no clear D. Germline CDR1 MNHNS, CDR2 SASEGT. Trimming stripped 2 bases from V and 1 base from J, with 14 bases between. The CDR3 is 16 amino acids. The CDR3: CASSEFGRSANTEAFF. In DNA form, the CDR3 reads TGTGCCAGCAGTGAATTCGGGAGGTCTGCGAACACTGAAGCTTTCTTT.

V gene TRBV4-3 combines with J gene TRBJ2-1, with TRBD2 matching 9 bases. V shed 1 base, J shed 3 bases, and the junction held 4 bases outside the gene matches. The germline V gene has CDR1 LGHNA and CDR2 YSLEER. The CDR3 is 16 amino acids. The DNA for the CDR3 is TGCGCCAGCAGCCAAGGGCTAGCGGGGAACTACAATGAGCAGTTCTTC. Translation: CASSQGLAGNYNEQFF.

This clone is a singleton in its sample. The chain couples TRBV7-6 to TRBJ1-5; no definite D call. The ends were cut back, 2 bases at V and 4 bases at J, with 3 bases in the middle. The CDR3 totals 12 residues. Looked up from germline, CDR1 is SGHVS and CDR2 is FNYEAQ. CDR3 loop: CASSLLNQPQHF. The CDR3 DNA is TGTGCCAGCAGCTTACTTAATCAGCCCCAGCATTTT.

This sequence joins TRBV6-5 and TRBJ1-1; the D gene is possibly TRBD1 (6 bases). The CDR3 has 13 residues. The germline V and J ends were trimmed by 2 bases and 3 bases, with 7 bases remaining between them. Germline CDR1 MNHEY, CDR2 SVGAGI. The CDR3 loop reads CASSYAGDTEAFF. CDR3 in DNA: TGTGCCAGCAGTTACGCAGGGGACACTGAAGCTTTCTTT.

This chain links TRBV27 with TRBJ2-5, with TRBD1 as a possible D gene (7 bases). The length of the CDR3 is 15 residues. V shed 5 bases and J shed 4 bases, with 17 bases lying between them. CDR1 and CDR2 from the germline V gene are MNHEY and SMNVEV (reference sequence). The CDR3 is CASSIEGTAGETQYF. The CDR3 DNA reads as TGTGCCAGCAGTATAGAAGGGACAGCGGGAGAGACCCAGTACTTC.

This clone has only a few counts. CDR3 nucleotides: TGTGCCAGCAGCTTTAGGACAGAGATGAACACTGAAGCTTTCTTT. It is translated as CASSFRTEMNTEAFF. J is TRBJ1-1 and V is TRBV21-1; the DNA was not compared with TRBD1, the D call given in the table. TRBV21-1 is marked as a pseudogene. This CDR3 region has 15 residues.

V is TRBV11-3 and J is TRBJ2-7; TRBD2 aligns across 8 bases. CDR3 size: 15 residues. With 7 bases clipped from V and 5 bases from J, the junction kept 13 bases outside the gene matches. From germline, CDR1 is SGHNT and CDR2 YENEEA. The CDR3 bases are TGTGCCAGCACCCCGACGGGGGGGCCGGGCGACGAGCAGTACTTC. It encodes CASTPTGGPGDEQYF.

The chain carries TRBV6-5 and TRBJ2-7; no clear D. Germline loops: CDR1 MNHEY, CDR2 SVGAGI. The CDR3 loop spans 13 amino acids. Trimming removed 2 bases at V and 3 bases at J, with 8 bases between. CDR3 DNA sequence: TGTGCCAGCAGTTACGTAGCACACTACGAGCAGTACTTC. Translation gives CASSYVAHYEQYF.

Only one count was recorded for this clone. The V call is TRBV11-2, the J call TRBJ2-7; 8 bases line up with TRBD1. The ends lost 2 bases at V and 7 bases at J; junction bases unmatched: 7. This CDR3 is built from 14 residues. CDR1 and CDR2 from the germline V gene are SGHAT and FQNNGV. The CDR3 reads CASSLSRQGREQYF. CDR3 bases: TGTGCCAGCAGCTTAAGTCGACAGGGGAGGGAGCAGTACTTC.

J is TRBJ2-5 and V is TRBV19, with D possibly being TRBD1 (6 bases). V shed 4 bases and J shed 5 bases, with 20 bases lying between them. CDR1 is LNHDA, CDR2 SQIVND, per germline (reference sequence). The CDR3 has 16 residues. As DNA, the CDR3 is TGTGCCAGTAGTACCCCGTGGGACACAAAGGGGGAGACCCAGTACTTC. Its protein is CASSTPWDTKGETQYF.

The rearrangement links TRBV13 to TRBJ2-2; TRBD1 matches 8 bases. The CDR3 loop spans 15 amino acids. Germline V CDR1 and CDR2: PRHDT, FYEKMQ (reference sequence). V shed 3 bases and J 0 bases; nucleotides not matched to a gene: 0. CDR3 coding DNA: TGTGCCAGCAGCTTGACAGGGGCGAACACCGGGGAGCTGTTTTTT. Residues: CASSLTGANTGELFF.

The CDR3 spells CASSGVGQGRTDTQYF. The CDR3 DNA is TGTGCCAGCAGTGGAGTCGGACAGGGACGCACAGATACGCAGTATTTT. The rearrangement uses TRBV2 and TRBJ2-3; 8 bases fit TRBD1. This CDR3 has 16 residues. With V trimmed by 4 bases and J by 1 base, 7 bases remained unmatched. CDR1 SNHLY and CDR2 FYNNEI come from the germline V gene.

The V call is TRBV2, the J call TRBJ2-1, with TRBD2 identical over 14 bases. The J segment lost 4 bases and the V segment lost 4 bases, leaving 3 bases of the junction unmatched. The germline CDR1 and CDR2 sequences are SNHLY and FYNNEI. The length of the CDR3 is 16 residues. The CDR3 DNA sequence: TGTGCCAGCAGTGGGGGACTAGCGGGGGCGTACAATGAGCAGTTCTTC. It specifies CASSGGLAGAYNEQFF.

This chain uses TRBV5-4 with TRBJ2-1, with 9 bases aligning to TRBD1. Germline-derived CDR1 and CDR2 are SGHNT and YYREEE (reference sequence). This CDR3 is built from 15 residues. J lost 9 bases, V lost 6 bases, and 13 bases had no gene match. The CDR3 nucleotides read TGTGCCAGCACCTTCCCGGGACAGGGTCTAGGTGAGCAGTTCTTC. This translates into CASTFPGQGLGEQFF.